The 28 T cell receptor beta chains presented below share a single source sample, sequenced in a study of graft-versus-host responses after intestinal transplantation. Profiled with immunoSEQ multiplex PCR; TCRdb holds only in-frame clones, not every one. The table has approximately 70,000 clones, over 85% seen once. The input for sequencing was bone marrow, taken 734 days after intestinal transplantation. The receptors were sampled from a human patient who received an intestinal transplant, so some T cells may come from the graft donor.

V gene TRBV18 combines with J gene TRBJ2-7; 11 positions match TRBD2. The CDR3 extends over 16 amino acids. J gave up 1 base and V 1 base, and 3 bases lay outside the gene matches. CDR1 and CDR2 from the germline V gene are KGHSH and LQKENI. The CDR3 region is CASSPRLAGGSYEQYF. The CDR3 bases are TGTGCCAGCTCACCACGGCTAGCGGGAGGTTCCTACGAGCAGTACTTC.

The rearrangement joins TRBV7-6 to TRBJ2-3; D unclear. V was trimmed by 4 bases and J by 2 bases, leaving 10 bases between them. The CDR3 is 14 residues long. The germline gives CDR1 SGHVS, CDR2 FNYEAQ. For the CDR3, the DNA is TGTGCCAGCAGCTATGTAGGAGACACAGATACGCAGTATTTT. Protein sequence: CASSYVGDTDTQYF.

The chain employs TRBV20-1 and TRBJ2-5; D call uncertain. The CDR3 has 11 amino acids. Trimming cost V 6 bases and J 5 bases, with 10 bases left between them. In germline, CDR1 is DFQATT, CDR2 SNEGSKA (reference sequence). CDR3 sequence: CSASRMETQYF. The CDR3 nucleotides are TGCAGTGCATCCCGGATGGAGACCCAGTACTTC.

This chain links TRBV10-3 with TRBJ2-7, with 10 bases lining up with TRBD2. This CDR3 comprises 16 residues. CDR1 is ENHRY and CDR2 is SYGVKD in the germline V gene. Trimming at V came to 2 bases and at J to 7 bases, leaving 11 bases not matched to a gene. The CDR3 DNA reads as TGTGCCATCAGTGAGATGCTAGCGGGGGCTGGAGAGGAGCAGTACTTC. It encodes CAISEMLAGAGEEQYF.

The chain couples TRBV4-1 to TRBJ2-5; D perhaps matches TRBD2 (5 bases). V shed 2 bases and J shed 3 bases, with 10 bases lying between them. There are 14 residues in the CDR3. From germline, CDR1 is MGHRA and CDR2 YSYEKL. The CDR3 nucleotides are TGCGCCAGCAGCCAACCCAAGGAGGAAGAGACCCAGTACTTC. Its protein is CASSQPKEEETQYF.

The J gene is TRBJ1-1, the V gene TRBV5-1; TRBD1 aligns across 8 bases. This CDR3 is 14 amino acids long. Trimming at V came to 1 base and at J to 7 bases, leaving 6 bases not matched to a gene. Germline lookup yields CDR1 SGHRS and CDR2 YFSETQ. The CDR3 region is CASSLTGTGDEAFF. DNA for the CDR3: TGCGCCAGCAGCTTGACCGGGACAGGAGATGAAGCTTTCTTT.

The chain is built from TRBV6-1 and TRBJ2-5; 7 positions match TRBD2. The CDR3 spans 16 residues. Unmatched junction bases numbered 6, after V lost 2 bases and J lost 0 bases. From germline, CDR1 is MNHNS and CDR2 SASEGT. The CDR3 nucleotides are TGTGCCAGCAGTGAACGGGAGGAATGGTACCAAGAGACCCAGTACTTC. It is translated as CASSEREEWYQETQYF.

The rearrangement uses TRBV29-1 and TRBJ2-7; D is unclear. The V end was cut by 4 bases, the J end by 5 bases, with 12 bases between. Germline CDR1 reads SQVTM; CDR2 reads ANQGSEA. The CDR3 sequence is 12 residues long. The CDR3 coding sequence is TGCAGCGTTGGGCCAATGGCTAACGAGCAGTACTTC. This codes for CSVGPMANEQYF.

The V and J genes are TRBV28 and TRBJ2-7, with 10 bases matching TRBD1. Germline-derived CDR1 and CDR2 are MDHEN and SYDVKM. The V segment lost 6 bases and the J segment 1 base; nucleotides outside the gene matches: 6. This CDR3 spans 15 amino acids. CDR3 sequence reads: CASSPGTGDSYEQYF. CDR3 bases: TGTGCCAGCAGCCCCGGGACAGGGGATTCCTACGAGCAGTACTTC.

Only one count was recorded for this clone. The genes are TRBV7-3 and TRBJ2-1; 11 bases agree with TRBD2. The germline gives CDR1 SGHTA, CDR2 FQGTGA. V dropped 2 bases and J dropped 4; count of bases not matched to a gene: 4. CDR3 length: 16 amino acids. CDR3 protein: CASSLLAGGYYNEQFF. CDR3 bases: TGTGCCAGCAGCTTACTAGCGGGGGGTTATTACAATGAGCAGTTCTTC.

This clone was detected only once. This chain connects TRBV5-6 to TRBJ1-1, with D unresolved. This CDR3 region has 13 residues. CDR1 and CDR2 from the germline V gene are SGHDT and YYEEEE. Trimming stripped 3 bases from V and 4 bases from J, with 10 bases between. CDR3 protein: CASSSYSGTEAFF. The DNA of the CDR3 is TGTGCCAGCAGCTCGTACAGTGGCACTGAAGCTTTCTTT.

V usage is TRBV6-5 and J usage is TRBJ2-7; D gene uncertain. The V end lost 2 bases, the J end lost 5 bases, and 16 bases lay between the germline ends. The CDR3 contains 15 residues. The germline V gene encodes CDR1 MNHEY and CDR2 SVGAGI. The CDR3 is CASSYLPGTFHEQYF. CDR3 bases: TGTGCCAGCAGTTACCTCCCTGGTACCTTCCACGAGCAGTACTTC.

This sequence joins TRBV2 and TRBJ2-2; 12 bases fit TRBD1. V shed 6 bases and J 4 bases; nucleotides not matched to a gene: 0. The CDR3 has 14 amino acids. Germline lookup yields CDR1 SNHLY and CDR2 FYNNEI. CDR3 nucleotides: TGTGCCAGCAGGGGACAGGGGGCCACCGGGGAGCTGTTTTTT. Amino acid sequence: CASRGQGATGELFF.

The chain combines TRBV6-6 with TRBJ1-1; D is unclear. Germline V gene lookup returns CDR1 MNHNY and CDR2 SVGAGI (reference sequence). The CDR3 sequence is 13 residues long. Trimming removed 7 bases from V and 1 base from J, with 10 bases in between. The CDR3: CASILAPNTEAFF. DNA for the CDR3: TGTGCCAGCATTCTTGCACCGAACACTGAAGCTTTCTTT.

The chain couples TRBV6-6 to TRBJ1-1; TRBD1 agrees at 7 bases. The CDR3 loop spans 15 amino acids. J lost 1 base, V lost 5 bases, and 7 bases had no gene match. Looked up from germline, CDR1 is MNHNY and CDR2 is SVGAGI (reference sequence). The CDR3 sequence: CASSAVGTENTEAFF. In DNA, the CDR3 is TGTGCCAGCAGTGCCGTGGGGACAGAGAACACTGAAGCTTTCTTT.

CDR3 sequence (DNA): TGCGCCAGCAGTGAGTCAGTTGGGGTGAGCGGGAGGACCACCGGGGAGCTGTTTTTT. As protein: CASSESVGVSGRTTGELFF. The chain employs TRBV10-2 and TRBJ2-2; TRBD2 matches at 9 bases. Germline V gene data show CDR1 as WSHSY and CDR2 as SAAADI. The CDR3 consists of 19 residues. After removal of 0 bases from V and 4 bases from J, the junction contained 12 bases not matched to a gene.

The rearrangement joins TRBV6-4 to TRBJ2-7, with 12 nucleotides matching TRBD2. CDR1 is MRHNA, CDR2 SNTAGT, per germline. The CDR3 contains 14 residues. Germline trimming cut 5 bases from V and 6 bases from J; bases unmatched to any gene: 5. The CDR3 here is CASSNGLAGSEQYF. CDR3 bases: TGTGCCAGCAGTAACGGACTAGCGGGATCCGAGCAGTACTTC.

This clone showed up just once. The rearrangement joins TRBV10-1 to TRBJ2-3, with 9 positions matching TRBD2. Germline-derived CDR1 and CDR2 are WNHNN and SYGVQD (reference sequence). The CDR3 sequence is 15 residues long. The V gene end was trimmed by 6 bases and the J gene end by 0 bases; junction bases not matched to a gene: 4. Here the CDR3 reads CASSATSGSTDTQYF. CDR3 DNA sequence: TGCGCCAGCAGCGCGACTAGCGGTAGCACAGATACGCAGTATTTT.

This clone is a singleton in its sample. The gene calls are TRBV6-1 and TRBJ1-6; D is unclear. Trimming pared 3 bases from V and 9 bases from J, leaving 6 bases between. The CDR3 consists of 12 residues. Germline-derived CDR1 and CDR2 are MNHNS and SASEGT. CDR3 bases: TGTGCCAGCAGTGAGCAAGCTTCACCCCTCCACTTT. Its protein product is CASSEQASPLHF.

This clone was counted a single time. V is TRBV9 and J is TRBJ2-5; 7 nucleotides line up with TRBD1. V lost 5 bases and J lost 4; bases outside the gene matches: 11. This CDR3 has 15 amino acids. The germline CDR1 and CDR2 sequences are SGDLS and YYNGEE. The CDR3 nucleotides are TGTGCCAGCAGTTTAACCGGGACAGTCGGAGAGACCCAGTACTTC. Its translation: CASSLTGTVGETQYF.

The rearrangement joins TRBV6-7 to TRBJ1-4, with D possibly TRBD1 on 5 matching bases. TRBV6-7 belongs to the ORF category, with a function that is uncertain. This CDR3 has 16 residues. V shed 2 bases and J shed 6 bases, with 16 bases lying between them. The CDR3 protein is CASSYRRRVRDEKLFF. The CDR3 bases are TGTGCCAGCAGTTACCGCCGCAGGGTAAGGGATGAAAAACTGTTTTTT.

This clone has a single count. The chain uses TRBV4-2 and TRBJ1-2; 7 bases align to TRBD1. The CDR3 extends over 16 amino acids. V gave up 0 bases and J gave up 0 bases; unmatched junction bases: 4. Germline CDR1 reads LGHNA; CDR2 reads YNFKEQ. CDR3 amino acids: CASSQDQGQANYGYTF. DNA of the CDR3: TGTGCCAGCAGCCAAGATCAAGGACAGGCTAACTATGGCTACACCTTC.

The chain uses TRBV4-2 and TRBJ1-6; no reliable D call. The CDR3 runs 15 residues. Germline assignment: CDR1 LGHNA and CDR2 YNFKEQ. The V end was cut by 1 base, the J end by 10 bases, with 14 bases between. The DNA for the CDR3 is TGTGCCAGCAGCCAAGTCGAACTGGAAACCTCACCCCTCCACTTT. Amino acids: CASSQVELETSPLHF.

The chain uses TRBV12-5 and TRBJ2-5; TRBD2 matches 12 bases. The V gene end was trimmed by 6 bases and the J gene end by 0 bases; junction bases not matched to a gene: 8. This CDR3 is 17 amino acids long. CDR1 is LGHNT and CDR2 is FRNRAP in the germline V gene. CDR3 nucleotide sequence: TGTGCTAGTGGCCTGACTAGCGGGGGCAAGTACCAAGAGACCCAGTACTTC. This sequence encodes CASGLTSGGKYQETQYF.

This rearrangement joins TRBV5-1 to TRBJ1-3; tentative D call: TRBD1 (5 bases). The ends were cut back, 5 bases at V and 16 bases at J, with 22 bases in the middle. The CDR3 consists of 13 residues. Looked up from germline, CDR1 is SGHRS and CDR2 is YFSETQ. CDR3 bases: TGCGCCAGCAGATTTGTTCAGGCCCCCAAGGGGTATTTT. This gives the protein CASRFVQAPKGYF. The whole variable domain, filled in from reference TRBV5-1 and TRBJ1-3, reads KAGVTQTPRYLIKTRGQQVTLSCSPISGHRSVSWYQQTPGQGLQFLFEYFSETQRNKGNFPGRFSGRQFSNSRSEMNVSTLELGDSALYLCASRFVQAPKGYFGEGSWLTVV.

This chain links TRBV29-1 with TRBJ2-3; 10 nucleotides match TRBD2. The junction had 4 bases not matched to a gene; V was cut back by 4 bases and J by 0 bases. This CDR3 has 15 amino acids. Germline CDR1 reads SQVTM; CDR2 reads ANQGSEA. DNA of the CDR3: TGCAGCGTTGGGGGGACTAGCGCTAGCACAGATACGCAGTATTTT. Protein sequence: CSVGGTSASTDTQYF.

This chain uses TRBV28 with TRBJ1-5, with unresolved D. This CDR3 is built from 17 residues. Germline values: CDR1 MDHEN, CDR2 SYDVKM. The germline V and J ends were trimmed by 5 bases and 7 bases, with 24 bases remaining between them. The CDR3 reads CASSRIWDMKGWQPQHF. The CDR3 DNA is TGTGCCAGCAGTCGGATTTGGGATATGAAGGGTTGGCAGCCCCAGCATTTT.

This chain links TRBV5-4 with TRBJ2-1, with 10 nucleotides matching TRBD2. CDR3 length: 14 residues. Germline V gene sequence: CDR1 SGHNT, CDR2 YYREEE (reference sequence). J lost 9 bases, V lost 0 bases, and 3 bases had no gene match. The CDR3, as DNA: TGTGCCAGCAGCTTGGGACTAGCGGGCCCTGAGCAGTTCTTC. This codes for CASSLGLAGPEQFF.